Listed below are T cell receptor beta chains from one sample, sequenced in a study of shared clonotypes between healthy human individuals. TCRdb's table, derived via immunoSEQ multiplex PCR, lists solely in-frame clones and lacks some. Of around 700,000 clones listed, 90% to 95% are singletons. Sequenced input: naive CD8+ T cells sorted from blood. Receptor source: a man under 40 in good health. CDR3s include the opening cysteine and the closing phenylalanine or tryptophan. D genes are given only for firm matches. Size values are once, few and many counts, or a class for expanded clones, and some rows have none.

clone_size d_call j_call v_call cdr3_aa cdr3_nt
- - TRBJ2-1 TRBV27 CASSLGVTSYNEQFF TGTGCCAGCAGTTTGGGAGTCACCTCCTACAATGAGCAGTTCTTC
- - TRBJ1-2 TRBV5-1 CASSQDTYYGYTF TGCGCCAGCAGTCAGGACACTTACTATGGCTACACCTTC
once TRBD1 TRBJ2-5 TRBV27 CASSLGTGVQETQYF TGTGCCAGCAGTTTGGGGACAGGGGTACAAGAGACCCAGTACTTC
- TRBD2 TRBJ2-7 TRBV11-2 CASRGLAGYEQYF TGTGCCAGCAGGGGGCTAGCGGGTTACGAGCAGTACTTC
- TRBD1 TRBJ2-7 TRBV4-1 CASSQTGTGGEQYF TGCGCCAGCAGTCAGACCGGGACAGGGGGCGAGCAGTACTTC
- TRBD1 TRBJ2-3 TRBV27 CASSLLSTGNMRSQYF TGTGCCAGCAGTTTATTATCGACAGGGAACATGCGTTCGCAGTATTTT
- TRBD2 TRBJ2-7 TRBV7-6 CASSYRAGGLEQYF TGTGCCAGCAGCTATCGGGCGGGAGGGCTCGAGCAGTACTTC
- TRBD2 TRBJ2-1 TRBV7-9 CASSPGTSGWTSYNEQFF TGTGCCAGCAGCCCCGGGACTAGCGGGTGGACCTCCTACAATGAGCAGTTCTTC
- TRBD1 TRBJ2-7 TRBV4-1 CASSQEWDSSYEQYF TGCGCCAGCAGCCAAGAATGGGACAGTTCCTACGAGCAGTACTTC
- - TRBJ2-7 TRBV18 CASSPKGGTYEQYF TGTGCCAGCTCACCAAAGGGGGGGACCTACGAGCAGTACTTC
- TRBD1 TRBJ2-7 TRBV4-1 CASSQGTLGDSYEQYF TGCGCCAGCAGCCAAGGGACCCTAGGGGACAGCTACGAGCAGTACTTC
- - TRBJ1-1 TRBV4-1 CASSPSHETFGEAFF TGCGCCAGCAGCCCCTCCCACGAGACATTTGGTGAAGCTTTCTTT
- TRBD2 TRBJ2-1 TRBV25-1 CASSHELATSGTYNEQFF TGTGCCAGCAGTCACGAGTTGGCGACTAGCGGGACCTACAATGAGCAGTTCTTC
once TRBD1 TRBJ1-1 TRBV7-9 CASSATGAEAFF TGTGCCAGCAGCGCGACAGGGGCTGAAGCTTTCTTT
once - TRBJ2-1 TRBV28 CASSEAAYNEQFF TGTGCCAGCAGTGAAGCGGCATACAATGAGCAGTTCTTC
- TRBD1 TRBJ2-5 TRBV9 CASSVTQGAYETQYF TGTGCCAGCAGCGTAACACAGGGGGCCTATGAGACCCAGTACTTC
- - TRBJ1-5 TRBV14 CASSQRLGGPTETVSNQPQHF TGTGCCAGCAGCCAGCGGCTGGGCGGTCCCACCGAGACTGTTAGCAATCAGCCCCAGCATTTT
- - TRBJ2-3 TRBV28 CASTLHSRVGADTQYF TGTGCCAGCACCCTTCATTCGAGGGTGGGCGCAGATACGCAGTATTTT
- - TRBJ2-7 TRBV19 CASSIDLGGEQYF TGTGCCAGTAGTATAGATCTAGGGGGCGAGCAGTACTTC
- TRBD1 TRBJ2-7 TRBV11-2 CASSPGLGQETYEQYF TGTGCCAGCAGCCCCGGACTTGGACAGGAAACCTACGAGCAGTACTTC
- TRBD1 TRBJ2-7 TRBV28 CASSGQGGYEQYF TGTGCCAGCAGCGGACAGGGGGGATACGAGCAGTACTTC
- - TRBJ2-4 TRBV28 CASSFKGGKNIQYF TGTGCCAGCAGTTTTAAGGGGGGCAAAAACATTCAGTACTTC
- TRBD1 TRBJ1-5 TRBV27 CASDNDRVDDWPQHF TGTGCCAGCGATAACGACAGGGTCGATGATTGGCCCCAGCATTTT